These 23 T cell receptor beta chains originate from one sample sequenced in a study of monozygotic twins with inflammatory bowel disease. TCRdb processed the 5' RACE reads again and assigns one entry to each CDR3 protein, with no DNA. The data show around 400,000 distinct CDR3 sequences, and the top ten clones hold 2% to 3%. What was sequenced was blood. These receptors all stem from a human donor with ulcerative colitis or Crohn's disease, or a healthy co-twin of an affected twin (not recorded which).

V is TRBV10-2 and J is TRBJ2-3; the D call from TCRdb, TRBD2, cannot be confirmed without DNA. Germline loops: CDR1 WSHSY, CDR2 SAAADI. The CDR3 sequence is 17 residues long. The CDR3 loop is CASSSPRGLIFTDTQYF.

The V and J genes are TRBV7-8 and TRBJ2-2. The CDR3 runs 13 residues. Germline V gives CDR1 SGHVS, CDR2 FQNEAQ. CDR3 in amino acids: CASSLTSFGELFF.

The chain couples TRBV27 to TRBJ2-2. CDR3 size: 11 residues. Germline loops: CDR1 MNHEY, CDR2 SMNVEV (reference sequence). CDR3: CASSGSEELFF.

The CDR3 sequence is CASSSNITGGVAKNIQYF. The genes are TRBV10-2 and TRBJ2-4; TCRdb lists TRBD1, though no DNA is available to test this call. CDR1 and CDR2 (germline): WSHSY, SAAADI. The CDR3 is made up of 18 amino acids.

The rearrangement uses TRBV7-9 and TRBJ2-3; TCRdb designates TRBD2, a call that cannot be tested without DNA. The V gene's germline CDR1 is SEHNR and CDR2 FQNEAQ (reference sequence). This CDR3 is built from 16 residues. CDR3 sequence reads: CASSFLSGKYTDTQYF.

This chain joins TRBV21-1 and TRBJ1-6. TRBV21-1 corresponds to a pseudogene. The CDR3 contains 18 residues. CDR3 amino acids: CASSKLRGPSSYNSPLHF.

The rearrangement joins TRBV18 to TRBJ2-7. Germline CDR1 reads KGHSH; CDR2 reads LQKENI. This CDR3 comprises 12 residues. This CDR3 is CASSTQGYEQYF.

J is TRBJ2-5 and V is TRBV5-1; TCRdb's assignment of TRBD1 cannot be checked, as there is no DNA. CDR1 is SGHRS and CDR2 is YFSETQ in the germline V gene. The CDR3 spans 15 residues. This CDR3 reads CASSPGAAGGETQYF.

The J gene is TRBJ1-1, the V gene TRBV20-1; TCRdb's D call of TRBD1 is untestable without DNA. This CDR3 comprises 15 residues. Per the germline V gene, CDR1 is DFQATT and CDR2 is SNEGSKA (reference sequence). CDR3 amino acids: CSARPWDKRGTEAFF.

This chain uses TRBV28 with TRBJ1-2; TCRdb indicates TRBD1, and absent DNA this call remains unverified. CDR3 length equals 12 residues. Germline V gives CDR1 MDHEN, CDR2 SYDVKM. The CDR3 loop is CASTTRPDGYTF.

The chain joins TRBV11-2 to TRBJ1-6. CDR1 SGHAT and CDR2 FQNNGV come from the germline V gene. The length of the CDR3 is 14 residues. The chain's CDR3 is CASSQRGASSPLHF.

V gene TRBV6-2 or TRBV6-3 combines with J gene TRBJ1-1; checking the TCRdb D call of TRBD1 is not possible without DNA. Looked up from germline, CDR1 is MNHEY and CDR2 is SVGEGT. The CDR3 contains 16 residues. CDR3 region: CASSYSLGGLNTEAFF.

This rearrangement joins TRBV21-1 to TRBJ2-7; the D call of TRBD1 rests on TCRdb alone, since no DNA is present to check it. TRBV21-1 is annotated as a pseudogene. The CDR3 totals 17 residues. CDR3 protein: CASGTRTGGHRAYEQYF.

This rearrangement joins TRBV7-8 to TRBJ2-3; TCRdb calls TRBD1, which cannot be checked without DNA. The CDR3 spans 13 residues. CDR1 and CDR2 from the germline V gene are SGHVS and FQNEAQ. CDR3 region: CASRSGVTDTQDF.

This sequence joins TRBV2 and TRBJ1-1; TCRdb returns TRBD1, unconfirmable since there is no DNA. Germline CDR1 SNHLY, CDR2 FYNNEI. CDR3 length: 13 residues. CDR3 protein: CASRDRGGTEAFF.

This rearrangement joins TRBV28 to TRBJ2-2. CDR3 size: 12 residues. Germline CDR1 reads MDHEN; CDR2 reads SYDVKM. This chain's CDR3 is CASSLSPGELFF.

This chain connects TRBV20-1 to TRBJ2-1; TCRdb indicates TRBD2, and absent DNA this call remains unverified. The germline V gene has CDR1 DFQATT and CDR2 SNEGSKA (reference sequence). The CDR3 runs 13 residues. The CDR3 reads CTGTSGIYNEQFF.

This chain links TRBV28 with TRBJ1-5; TCRdb names TRBD1, which stays unverified in the absence of DNA. The V gene's germline CDR1 is MDHEN and CDR2 SYDVKM. The CDR3 sequence is 14 residues long. The CDR3 here is CASTLLQGDQPQHF.

This chain links TRBV20-1 with TRBJ1-5. This CDR3 contains 14 residues. In germline, CDR1 is DFQATT, CDR2 SNEGSKA (reference sequence). The CDR3 here is CSATPHFSNQPQHF.

This chain links TRBV12-3 or TRBV12-4 with TRBJ2-7; TCRdb's D call, TRBD1, is unchecked because there is no DNA. This CDR3 has 13 residues. The CDR3 loop is CASRGAGDYEQYF.

The chain is built from TRBV3-1 and TRBJ2-5. CDR3 length: 15 amino acids. Germline V lookup: CDR1 LGHDT, CDR2 YNNKEL (reference sequence). The CDR3 protein is CASSQDPATQETQYF.

The gene calls are TRBV5-1 and TRBJ1-1; TCRdb's D gene call, TRBD1, goes unchecked for lack of DNA. The length of the CDR3 is 15 residues. The V gene's germline CDR1 is SGHRS and CDR2 YFSETQ. This CDR3 reads CASSSFRGLNTEAFF.

The rearrangement uses TRBV7-2 and TRBJ2-7; TCRdb returns TRBD2, unconfirmable since there is no DNA. The CDR3 length is 16 residues. CDR1 SGHTA and CDR2 FQGNSA come from the germline V gene. This chain's CDR3 is CASSFLASLFVYEQYF.